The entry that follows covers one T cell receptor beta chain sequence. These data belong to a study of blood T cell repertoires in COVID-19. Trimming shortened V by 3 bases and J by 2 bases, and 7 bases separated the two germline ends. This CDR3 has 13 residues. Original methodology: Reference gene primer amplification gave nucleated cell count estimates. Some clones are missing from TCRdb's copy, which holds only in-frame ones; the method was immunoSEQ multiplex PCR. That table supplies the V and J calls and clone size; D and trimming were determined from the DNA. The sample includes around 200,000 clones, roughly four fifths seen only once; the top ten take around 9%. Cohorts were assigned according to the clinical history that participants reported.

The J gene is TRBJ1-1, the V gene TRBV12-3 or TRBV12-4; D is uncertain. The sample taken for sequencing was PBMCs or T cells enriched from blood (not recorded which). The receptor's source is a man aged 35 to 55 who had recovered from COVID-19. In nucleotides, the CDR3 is TGTGCCAGCAGTTTTAAGCCTAACACTGAAGCTTTCTTT. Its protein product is CASSFKPNTEAFF.